The 30 T cell receptor beta chains below were found in one sample sequenced in a study of long-term antiretroviral therapy in people with HIV. Investigators performed immunoSEQ version v3.0 at survey level. Clones were sequenced by immunoSEQ multiplex PCR, and TCRdb holds only the in-frame ones, with some missing. The sample contains approximately 32,000 clones, around 82% of which appear only once. Sequencing was performed on unsorted PBMCs, taken 0.4 years before starting antiretroviral therapy. The receptors derive from a man aged 18 to 30 with HIV.

The rearrangement links TRBV6-1 to TRBJ2-7; TRBD2 aligns across 9 bases. The germline V gene has CDR1 MNHNS and CDR2 SASEGT. The length of the CDR3 is 15 residues. Unmatched junction bases numbered 4, after V lost 4 bases and J lost 0 bases. CDR3 sequence: CASSGTSASSYEQYF. The CDR3 DNA follows: TGTGCCAGCAGTGGGACTAGCGCGAGCTCCTACGAGCAGTACTTC.

The rearrangement joins TRBV27 to TRBJ2-7; D might be TRBD2 (6 bases). This CDR3 has 14 residues. The V and J ends lost 3 bases and 6 bases respectively, with 15 bases between them. The V gene's germline CDR1 is MNHEY and CDR2 SMNVEV (reference sequence). The CDR3 loop is CASSFSTGLSEQYF. The DNA of the CDR3 is TGTGCCAGCAGTTTTTCCACGGGACTCTCCGAGCAGTACTTC.

The chain joins TRBV7-3 to TRBJ2-7; D gene unclear. The germline V and J ends were trimmed by 3 bases and 4 bases, with 10 bases remaining between them. CDR1 is SGHTA, CDR2 FQGTGA, per germline. This CDR3 region has 13 residues. The CDR3 protein is CASSFRPQYEQYF. The CDR3 DNA is TGTGCCAGCAGCTTCCGACCCCAATACGAGCAGTACTTC.

The chain carries TRBV19 and TRBJ2-1; D unclear. In germline, CDR1 is LNHDA, CDR2 SQIVND (reference sequence). V was clipped by 7 bases and J by 0 bases, with 13 bases between them. This CDR3 has 15 amino acids. The CDR3 DNA reads as TGTGCCAGTAAGTTAACTAAGAGCTCCTACAATGAGCAGTTCTTC. It yields the protein CASKLTKSSYNEQFF.

The J gene is TRBJ1-2, the V gene TRBV27; 7 bases agree with TRBD1. The V and J ends lost 3 bases and 8 bases, in that order; junction bases with no gene match: 9. The germline gives CDR1 MNHEY, CDR2 SMNVEV (reference sequence). The CDR3 covers 14 residues. The CDR3 DNA reads as TGTGCCAGCAGTTTTGGGACAGTCCCGGGGGGCTACACCTTC. It translates to CASSFGTVPGGYTF.

V and J are TRBV6-1 and TRBJ1-2, with 8 bases fitting TRBD1. Germline V gene sequence: CDR1 MNHNS, CDR2 SASEGT. The CDR3 runs to 17 residues. V lost 2 bases to trimming and J lost 10 bases; unmatched junction nucleotides: 18. CDR3 sequence (DNA): TGTGCCAGCAGTGAACCGGGACAGGATCCCGCCAAAGAACCCTACACCTTC. As protein: CASSEPGQDPAKEPYTF.

V gene TRBV5-1 combines with J gene TRBJ2-7, with 11 nucleotides matching TRBD2. J was trimmed by 3 bases and V by 4 bases; bases with no gene match: 6. The CDR3 runs to 15 residues. Germline-derived CDR1 and CDR2 are SGHRS and YFSETQ. The CDR3 sequence is CASSRTSGSVYEQYF. The DNA for the CDR3 is TGCGCCAGCAGCCGTACTAGCGGGAGCGTCTACGAGCAGTACTTC. Combining the CDR3 with reference TRBV5-1 and TRBJ2-7 gives the whole variable domain KAGVTQTPRYLIKTRGQQVTLSCSPISGHRSVSWYQQTPGQGLQFLFEYFSETQRNKGNFPGRFSGRQFSNSRSEMNVSTLELGDSALYLCASSRTSGSVYEQYFGPGTRLTVT.

The rearrangement uses TRBV29-1 and TRBJ2-7, with D unresolved. The CDR3 runs 14 residues. Germline assignment: CDR1 SQVTM and CDR2 ANQGSEA. V lost 5 bases to trimming and J lost 0 bases, with 14 bases between them. The CDR3 protein is CSVKGRASSYEQYF. CDR3 bases: TGCAGCGTTAAAGGACGGGCGAGCTCCTACGAGCAGTACTTC.

This clone was recorded a few times. This chain uses TRBV6-5 with TRBJ2-7; TRBD2 aligns across 8 bases. This CDR3 is built from 14 residues. Trimming took 6 bases from V and 2 from J; bases not matched to a gene: 6. Germline V gene sequence: CDR1 MNHEY, CDR2 SVGAGI. CDR3 amino acids: CASRFSGVTYEQYF. CDR3 bases: TGTGCCAGCAGATTTAGCGGGGTCACCTACGAGCAGTACTTC.

The gene calls are TRBV5-1 and TRBJ2-1; the D is unclear. The CDR3 consists of 13 residues. The germline gives CDR1 SGHRS, CDR2 YFSETQ. Deletions cut 0 bases from V and 5 bases from J, with 6 bases between. CDR3 DNA sequence: TGCGCCAGCAGCTTGGGACTCGACAATGAGCAGTTCTTC. It is translated as CASSLGLDNEQFF.

The chain is built from TRBV19 and TRBJ2-3, with D possibly being TRBD2 (6 bases). Germline values: CDR1 LNHDA, CDR2 SQIVND (reference sequence). The V gene lost 10 bases and the J gene lost 3 bases, with 14 bases spanning the gap. This CDR3 contains 13 residues. CDR3 nucleotide sequence: TGTGCCACCGAAAACGGGGGAACAGATACGCAGTATTTT. This translates into CATENGGTDTQYF.

The chain links TRBV12-5 to TRBJ2-2; no reliable D call. The V gene lost 5 bases and the J gene lost 0 bases, with 7 bases spanning the gap. Germline lookup yields CDR1 LGHNT and CDR2 FRNRAP. The CDR3 totals 14 residues. DNA for the CDR3: TGTGCTAGTGGTGGAGACGCGAACACCGGGGAGCTGTTTTTT. It specifies CASGGDANTGELFF.

The chain recombines TRBV9 with TRBJ2-3; D unclear. Trimming took off 4 bases at V and 5 bases at J, with 14 bases between the two ends. Germline V gene data show CDR1 as SGDLS and CDR2 as YYNGEE. This CDR3 spans 14 amino acids. The CDR3 DNA reads as TGTGCCAGCAGCCTTCGGACGGTCAAAGATACGCAGTATTTT. Protein product: CASSLRTVKDTQYF.

This chain links TRBV4-2 with TRBJ2-7; 9 nucleotides match TRBD2. CDR1 is LGHNA and CDR2 is YNFKEQ in the germline V gene. The CDR3 totals 15 residues. Trimming removed 4 bases from V and 1 base from J; junction bases left unmatched: 5. The CDR3 spells CASSPSGISSYEQYF. The DNA for the CDR3 is TGTGCCAGCAGCCCTAGCGGGATTAGTTCCTACGAGCAGTACTTC.

The chain uses TRBV7-3 and TRBJ1-1, with a tentative D call TRBD1 (6 bases). V was cut by 5 bases and J by 4 bases, with 17 bases left in between. This CDR3 contains 15 residues. Germline loops: CDR1 SGHTA, CDR2 FQGTGA. The CDR3 DNA is TGTGCCAGCAGCCTCAATTCAGGGGTGGGCACTGAAGCTTTCTTT. Residues: CASSLNSGVGTEAFF.

This chain links TRBV5-1 with TRBJ2-7, with TRBD2 matching 7 bases. J gave up 0 bases and V 0 bases, and 9 bases lay outside the gene matches. CDR3 length equals 17 residues. Germline V lookup: CDR1 SGHRS, CDR2 YFSETQ. The CDR3 DNA is TGCGCCAGCAGCTTGGACCTTAAGCGGGGTAGCTCCTACGAGCAGTACTTC. Amino acids: CASSLDLKRGSSYEQYF.

The chain carries TRBV29-1 and TRBJ2-1; 10 bases align to TRBD2. The J segment lost 1 base and the V segment lost 6 bases, leaving 9 bases of the junction unmatched. Germline CDR1 is SQVTM and CDR2 is ANQGSEA. This CDR3 spans 16 amino acids. This CDR3 reads CSVKSLAGGSYNEQFF. The DNA of the CDR3 is TGCAGCGTAAAGTCCTTAGCGGGAGGATCCTACAATGAGCAGTTCTTC.

CDR3 loop: CASSYGLGDYEQYF. CDR3 in DNA: TGTGCCAGCAGCTATGGACTAGGAGACTACGAGCAGTACTTC. The rearrangement joins TRBV6-5 to TRBJ2-7; TRBD2 aligns across 7 bases. Germline CDR1 MNHEY, CDR2 SVGAGI. V was pared by 6 bases and J by 3 bases, with 8 bases of the junction left unmatched. The CDR3 consists of 14 residues.

The chain combines TRBV23-1 with TRBJ2-4; D remains ambiguous. TRBV23-1 is labeled an ORF, and its function is uncertain. The CDR3 sequence is 17 residues long. Trimming took 2 bases from V and 1 from J, leaving 15 bases between them. This CDR3 reads CASSQTPPVCAKNIQYF. The DNA for the CDR3 is TGCGCCAGCAGTCAAACTCCTCCGGTCTGCGCCAAAAACATTCAGTACTTC.

The count of this clone is one. The rearrangement joins TRBV19 to TRBJ1-1; 9 nucleotides match TRBD1. Unmatched junction bases numbered 6, after V lost 9 bases and J lost 4 bases. In germline, CDR1 is LNHDA, CDR2 SQIVND (reference sequence). The CDR3 spans 13 residues. CDR3: CASTRTGATEAFF. The CDR3 region has the DNA TGTGCCAGCACACGGACAGGGGCCACTGAAGCTTTCTTT.

J is TRBJ1-4 and V is TRBV7-9; D ambiguous. Germline V CDR1 and CDR2: SEHNR, FQNEAQ (reference sequence). Trimming took off 5 bases at V and 3 bases at J, with 13 bases between the two ends. The CDR3 has 15 amino acids. The CDR3: CASSRPSVSNEKLFF. For the CDR3, the DNA is TGTGCCAGCAGCCGGCCGTCCGTATCTAATGAAAAACTGTTTTTT.

This clone showed up just once. V usage is TRBV5-1 and J usage is TRBJ2-3; 7 bases line up with TRBD1. Germline lookup yields CDR1 SGHRS and CDR2 YFSETQ. The length of the CDR3 is 15 residues. The junction had 4 bases not matched to a gene; V was cut back by 0 bases and J by 3 bases. CDR3 bases: TGCGCCAGCAGCTTGGAGGGGGCTCGGACAGATACGCAGTATTTT. It is translated as CASSLEGARTDTQYF.

This chain links TRBV5-6 with TRBJ2-1; D call uncertain. The germline V gene encodes CDR1 SGHDT and CDR2 YYEEEE. This CDR3 is built from 14 residues. The V end lost 1 base, the J end lost 10 bases, and 15 bases lay between the germline ends. The CDR3 sequence is CASSLSGGIQEQFF. The DNA for the CDR3 is TGTGCCAGCAGCTTGTCGGGTGGGATCCAGGAGCAGTTCTTC.

The chain links TRBV11-2 to TRBJ2-6; the D is unclear. This CDR3 has 12 amino acids. With 7 bases removed from V and 5 bases from J, the gap between germline ends came to 6 bases. The V gene's germline CDR1 is SGHAT and CDR2 FQNNGV. The CDR3 bases are TGTGCCAGCATTGGAAGGGCCAACGTCCTGACTTTC. Protein sequence: CASIGRANVLTF.

The rearrangement joins TRBV7-9 to TRBJ2-7; 9 nucleotides match TRBD1. The CDR3 covers 17 residues. J gave up 2 bases and V 4 bases, and 12 bases lay outside the gene matches. Germline V gene data show CDR1 as SEHNR and CDR2 as FQNEAQ (reference sequence). The CDR3 DNA reads TGTGCCAGCAGCTACCCGGGACAGGGTGTTTTCACCTACGAGCAGTACTTC. Protein sequence: CASSYPGQGVFTYEQYF.

The V call is TRBV28, the J call TRBJ1-5, with a tentative D call TRBD1 (5 bases). Per germline, CDR1 MDHEN and CDR2 SYDVKM. V was clipped by 11 bases and J by 0 bases, with 11 bases between them. This CDR3 contains 13 residues. The CDR3 reads CAGGKYSNQPQHF. The CDR3 DNA reads TGTGCCGGGGGGAAGTATAGCAATCAGCCCCAGCATTTT.

The chain has TRBV2 and TRBJ2-5; D is perhaps TRBD2 (5 bases). V gave up 7 bases and J gave up 6 bases, with 24 bases separating them. The CDR3 is made up of 16 amino acids. Germline assignment: CDR1 SNHLY and CDR2 FYNNEI. The CDR3 sequence is CASIRSYASPQKTQYF. CDR3 in DNA: TGTGCCAGCATTCGAAGCTACGCTAGCCCCCAGAAGACCCAGTACTTC.

The rearrangement uses TRBV27 and TRBJ2-1, with unresolved D. V gave up 3 bases and J gave up 7 bases, with 10 bases separating them. The CDR3 runs 13 residues. From germline, CDR1 is MNHEY and CDR2 SMNVEV (reference sequence). In nucleotides, the CDR3 is TGTGCCAGCAGTTTGACCCCAAGGAATGAGCAGTTCTTC. Translation: CASSLTPRNEQFF.

The rearrangement uses TRBV15 and TRBJ2-3; 11 nucleotides line up with TRBD2. The CDR3 length is 15 residues. The germline gives CDR1 LNHNV, CDR2 YYDKDF (reference sequence). With 5 bases clipped from V and 0 bases from J, the junction kept 1 base outside the gene matches. The CDR3 reads CATSLAGGSTDTQYF. CDR3 nucleotide sequence: TGTGCCACCAGCCTAGCGGGAGGCAGCACAGATACGCAGTATTTT. The variable domain in full, with the rest retrieved from reference TRBV15 and TRBJ2-3, is DAMVIQNPRYQVTQFGKPVTLSCSQTLNHNVMYWYQQKSSQAPKLLFHYYDKDFNNEADTPDNFQSRRPNTSFCFLDIRSPGLGDTAMYLCATSLAGGSTDTQYFGPGTRLTVL.

J is TRBJ2-7 and V is TRBV21-1; the D segment call TRBD2 is taken from the table without a DNA check. TRBV21-1 is recorded as a pseudogene. This CDR3 has 14 amino acids. The CDR3 is CASSNAGEDYEQYF. CDR3 bases: TGTGCCAGCAGCAATGCGGGGGAGGACTACGAGCAGTACTTC.